One and the same sample provided the 26 T cell receptor beta chains below, sequenced in a study of control samples from healthy donors and cancer patients. The assay was immunoSEQ multiplex PCR, and TCRdb's table has in-frame clones only and misses some. Here the sample spans about 160,000 clones, under 96% being singletons. The sample taken for sequencing was blood. These receptors were collected from a woman aged 30 to 39 in good health.

The J gene is TRBJ1-3, the V gene TRBV9; D is unresolved. The CDR3 is 16 amino acids. V was clipped by 0 bases and J by 0 bases, with 10 bases between them. Per the germline V gene, CDR1 is SGDLS and CDR2 is YYNGEE. The CDR3 is CASSVGIGVSGNTIYF. As DNA, the CDR3 is TGTGCCAGCAGCGTAGGAATTGGGGTCTCTGGAAACACCATATATTTT.

The V call is TRBV19, the J call TRBJ2-1, with D perhaps given as TRBD1 or TRBD2 (5 bases each). This CDR3 is built from 15 residues. Germline V lookup: CDR1 LNHDA, CDR2 SQIVND (reference sequence). V lost 5 bases to trimming and J lost 2 bases, with 13 bases between them. In DNA form, the CDR3 reads TGTGCCAGTAGTGCAGGGAGTTCCACCTACAATGAGCAGTTCTTC. Amino acid sequence: CASSAGSSTYNEQFF.

The chain combines TRBV6-4 with TRBJ2-1, with 8 bases aligning to TRBD2. From germline, CDR1 is MRHNA and CDR2 SNTAGT. Germline trimming cut 3 bases from V and 10 bases from J; bases unmatched to any gene: 11. The CDR3 runs 15 residues. The DNA for the CDR3 is TGTGCCAGCAGTGAGTCAGGAGCGGGGGTTTTGGAGCAGTTCTTC. This encodes CASSESGAGVLEQFF.

The chain couples TRBV4-1 to TRBJ1-5; D possibly corresponds to TRBD1 (5 bases). This CDR3 region has 15 residues. V was trimmed by 0 bases and J by 7 bases, leaving 13 bases between them. Germline V gene lookup returns CDR1 MGHRA and CDR2 YSYEKL. The CDR3 DNA sequence: TGCGCCAGCAGCCAAGATATCCGGGGCGGGCAGCCCCAGCATTTT. As protein: CASSQDIRGGQPQHF.

In its sample, this clone was seen once. The chain carries TRBV27 and TRBJ1-5; maybe TRBD1 (5 bases). V was pared by 8 bases and J by 7 bases, with 12 bases between. Germline V gene lookup returns CDR1 MNHEY and CDR2 SMNVEV (reference sequence). The CDR3 totals 12 residues. The CDR3 coding sequence is TGTGCCAGCTGGGGGGGGAACCAGCCCCAGCATTTT. As protein: CASWGGNQPQHF.

The V call is TRBV7-8, the J call TRBJ1-2; D not certain. The CDR3 spans 14 residues. CDR1 is SGHVS and CDR2 is FQNEAQ in the germline V gene. The germline V and J ends were trimmed by 1 base and 1 base, with 7 bases remaining between them. The CDR3 DNA sequence: TGTGCCAGCAGCTTAGAGGAGTATAACTATGGCTACACCTTC. Its protein is CASSLEEYNYGYTF. Full variable domain (outside the CDR3, taken from reference TRBV7-8 and TRBJ1-2): GAGVSQSPRYKVAKRGQDVALRCDPISGHVSLFWYQQALGQGPEFLTYFQNEAQLDKSGLPSDRFFAERPEGSVSTLKIQRTQQEDSAVYLCASSLEEYNYGYTFGSGTRLTVV.

In this sample, this clone turned up once. This chain joins TRBV28 and TRBJ2-4; D possibly matches TRBD1 or TRBD2 (6 bases each). Germline CDR1 is MDHEN and CDR2 is SYDVKM. V was clipped by 4 bases and J by 9 bases, with 19 bases between them. CDR3 size: 15 residues. The CDR3 DNA is TGTGCCAGCAGTTCCGGGGGCGCCCCCAGGGTCATTCAGTACTTC. This translates into CASSSGGAPRVIQYF.

This clone was picked up one time. The chain recombines TRBV19 with TRBJ2-3, with D tentatively TRBD1 (5 bases). V was clipped by 4 bases and J by 5 bases, with 13 bases between them. Germline CDR1 LNHDA, CDR2 SQIVND (reference sequence). The CDR3 extends over 14 amino acids. The CDR3 loop is CASSTGLGLDTQYF. The CDR3 bases are TGTGCCAGTAGTACCGGTTTGGGGCTAGATACGCAGTATTTT.

The chain employs TRBV13 and TRBJ2-1; no clear D gene. CDR1 PRHDT and CDR2 FYEKMQ come from the germline V gene (reference sequence). The CDR3 covers 11 residues. Trimming removed 5 bases from V and 5 bases from J, with 4 bases in between. The CDR3 DNA follows: TGTGCCAGCAGCACAGACAATGAGCAGTTCTTC. Amino acid sequence: CASSTDNEQFF.

The rearrangement joins TRBV5-5 to TRBJ1-1; D may be TRBD1 (5 bases). Germline V gives CDR1 SGHKS, CDR2 YYEKEE (reference sequence). The CDR3 is 16 amino acids. V lost 3 bases and J 4 bases, leaving 19 bases between the germline ends. Here the CDR3 reads CASSWQKGLYSTEAFF. The CDR3 nucleotides are TGTGCCAGCAGCTGGCAAAAGGGGCTATATAGCACTGAAGCTTTCTTT.

This sequence joins TRBV6-2 or TRBV6-3 and TRBJ1-5; D unclear. Trimming took off 2 bases at V and 1 base at J, with 18 bases between the two ends. This CDR3 spans 18 amino acids. Germline V lookup: CDR1 MNHEY, CDR2 SVGEGT. In DNA, the CDR3 is TGTGCCAGCAGTTACCCGCGGGAGTGGGGAGGCAGCAATCAGCCCCAGCATTTT. Its protein product is CASSYPREWGGSNQPQHF.

This sequence joins TRBV29-1 and TRBJ1-1, with no clear D. The CDR3 runs 12 residues. Trimming left V 3 bases short and J 1 base short, with 6 bases between. The germline V gene has CDR1 SQVTM and CDR2 ANQGSEA. CDR3 coding DNA: TGCAGCGTTGAGGACGAGAACACTGAAGCTTTCTTT. Its translation is CSVEDENTEAFF.

CDR3 in DNA: TGCGCCAGCAGCTTGGCCAAGAGGCAATCGCCCCTCCACTTT. Translating gives CASSLAKRQSPLHF. The V and J genes are TRBV5-1 and TRBJ1-6; D is undetermined. This CDR3 comprises 14 residues. Germline lookup yields CDR1 SGHRS and CDR2 YFSETQ. The V end was cut by 0 bases, the J end by 13 bases, with 14 bases between.

The chain combines TRBV19 with TRBJ1-3; TRBD1 might be the D (5 bases). Germline V gene data show CDR1 as LNHDA and CDR2 as SQIVND (reference sequence). With 2 bases removed from V and 3 bases from J, the gap between germline ends came to 14 bases. The CDR3 runs to 16 residues. In DNA form, the CDR3 reads TGTGCCAGTAGTATAAAGGACACCGTGCATGGAAACACCATATATTTT. Amino acids: CASSIKDTVHGNTIYF. The full variable domain, in which reference TRBV19 and TRBJ1-3 provide the parts outside the CDR3, is DGGITQSPKYLFRKEGQNVTLSCEQNLNHDAMYWYRQDPGQGLRLIYYSQIVNDFQKGDIAEGYSVSREKKESFPLTVTSAQKNPTAFYLCASSIKDTVHGNTIYFGEGSWLTVV.

This sequence joins TRBV5-1 and TRBJ1-1; no clear D. There are 14 residues in the CDR3. Germline CDR1 reads SGHRS; CDR2 reads YFSETQ. Trimming removed 0 bases at V and 0 bases at J, with 6 bases between. CDR3 loop: CASSLDSLNTEAFF. CDR3 coding DNA: TGCGCCAGCAGCTTGGACTCTTTGAACACTGAAGCTTTCTTT.

CDR3 protein: CASSTLVGQSTDTQYF. The CDR3 DNA sequence: TGTGCCAGCAGCACCTTGGTGGGACAGAGCACAGATACGCAGTATTTT. This chain links TRBV7-9 with TRBJ2-3; 7 nucleotides line up with TRBD1. CDR1 and CDR2 from the germline V gene are SEHNR and FQNEAQ (reference sequence). Trimming took 5 bases from V and 0 from J; bases not matched to a gene: 8. This CDR3 has 16 amino acids. Full variable domain (outside the CDR3, taken from reference TRBV7-9 and TRBJ2-3): DTGVSQNPRHKITKRGQNVTFRCDPISEHNRLYWYRQTLGQGPEFLTYFQNEAQLEKSRLLSDRFSAERPKGSFSTLEIQRTEQGDSAMYLCASSTLVGQSTDTQYFGPGTRLTVL.

The chain couples TRBV3-1 (or the pseudogene TRBV3-2) to TRBJ1-3, with D perhaps matching TRBD1 (5 bases). Germline V gene data show CDR1 as LGHDT and CDR2 as YNNKEL (reference sequence). Between the trimmed V and J ends, which lost 3 bases and 1 base, there was a span of 28 bases. This CDR3 has 21 residues. CDR3 nucleotide sequence: TGTGCCAGCAGCCACACCCCCTGGACGCGCGCGGTGGGGACTTCTGGAAACACCATATATTTT. Its protein is CASSHTPWTRAVGTSGNTIYF.

The chain couples TRBV7-9 to TRBJ1-1, with unresolved D. V lost 2 bases and J 6 bases, leaving 7 bases between the germline ends. This CDR3 has 12 amino acids. Germline V gene data show CDR1 as SEHNR and CDR2 as FQNEAQ (reference sequence). DNA for the CDR3: TGTGCCAGCAGCTTATATGGCGCTGAAGCTTTCTTT. It translates to CASSLYGAEAFF.

The J gene is TRBJ2-2, the V gene TRBV9; D assignment may be TRBD1 or TRBD2 (6 bases each). From germline, CDR1 is SGDLS and CDR2 YYNGEE. Trimming took 0 bases from V and 3 from J, leaving 15 bases between them. This CDR3 is built from 17 residues. The CDR3 region has the DNA TGTGCCAGCAGCGTAGGCTGGGGGGCTGGAGACACCGGGGAGCTGTTTTTT. Its translation is CASSVGWGAGDTGELFF.

This clone is a singleton in its sample. V and J are TRBV21-1 and TRBJ2-7; the table assigns TRBD2, which was not confirmed against the DNA. TRBV21-1 is an annotated pseudogene. The CDR3 sequence is 15 residues long. This chain's CDR3 is CASSCGLATSYEQYF. The CDR3 nucleotides are TGTGCCAGCAGCTGCGGGCTAGCGACGTCTTACGAGCAGTACTTC.

As to this clone: Other DNA sequences in the sample encode the same CDR3. J is TRBJ1-1 and V is TRBV7-9; no clear D gene. Per germline, CDR1 SEHNR and CDR2 FQNEAQ (reference sequence). Trimming left V 0 bases short and J 1 base short, with 3 bases between. The CDR3 has 13 amino acids. Written as DNA, the CDR3 is TGTGCCAGCAGCTTAGCTGGGAACACTGAAGCTTTCTTT. This gives the protein CASSLAGNTEAFF.

This rearrangement joins TRBV5-1 to TRBJ2-1; no firm D call. The germline V gene has CDR1 SGHRS and CDR2 YFSETQ. The CDR3 runs to 13 residues. With 5 bases removed from V and 4 bases from J, the gap between germline ends came to 10 bases. CDR3 DNA: TGCGCCAGCAGACGGACGAATTACAATGAGCAGTTCTTC. Encoded protein: CASRRTNYNEQFF.

The chain recombines TRBV30 with TRBJ2-1; D gene uncertain. Germline-derived CDR1 and CDR2 are GTSNPN and SVGIG (reference sequence). This CDR3 is built from 14 residues. The V end was cut by 1 base, the J end by 3 bases, with 10 bases between. CDR3 in amino acids: CAWSGKRDYNEQFF. The CDR3 DNA reads TGTGCCTGGAGTGGAAAGAGAGACTACAATGAGCAGTTCTTC.

The rearrangement joins TRBV12-3 or TRBV12-4 to TRBJ2-2; D ambiguous. Trimming pared 6 bases from V and 5 bases from J, leaving 7 bases between. The CDR3 is 12 residues long. Here the CDR3 DNA reads TGTGCCAGCAGATACGGTACCGGGGAGCTGTTTTTT. Protein product: CASRYGTGELFF.

The V and J genes are TRBV3-1 (or the pseudogene TRBV3-2) and TRBJ1-6, with TRBD1 identical over 9 bases. The CDR3 contains 19 residues. Per germline, CDR1 LGHDT and CDR2 YNNKEL (reference sequence). After removal of 0 bases from V and 8 bases from J, the junction contained 14 bases not matched to a gene. This CDR3 reads CASSQEGTGRNRIDSPLHF. Written as DNA, the CDR3 is TGTGCCAGCAGCCAAGAGGGGACAGGGCGTAACCGTATAGATTCACCCCTCCACTTT.

This clone has a single count. This chain connects TRBV7-9 to TRBJ1-1, with TRBD1 as a possible D gene (5 bases). V shed 4 bases and J shed 2 bases, with 17 bases lying between them. This CDR3 is 16 amino acids long. Looked up from germline, CDR1 is SEHNR and CDR2 is FQNEAQ (reference sequence). CDR3 coding DNA: TGTGCCAGCAGCTCAACCGGACAACTGACCAACACTGAAGCTTTCTTT. Translated: CASSSTGQLTNTEAFF.